Below are 25 T cell receptor beta chains sequenced from a single sample in a study of T cell responses to AZD1222 COVID-19 vaccine. Repertoires were generated with immunoSEQ multiplex PCR, while TCRdb's copy carries only in-frame clones and drops some. The data contain around 130,000 clones, 93% of them singletons. This specimen consisted of peripheral blood, obtained on day 0 of AZD1222 vaccination. The receptors originated from an adult in good health.

The rearrangement links TRBV28 to TRBJ2-1, with a possible D match to TRBD2 (6 bases). CDR1 is MDHEN and CDR2 is SYDVKM in the germline V gene. The CDR3 covers 14 residues. V lost 2 bases and J 10 bases, leaving 15 bases between the germline ends. CDR3 sequence reads: CASSLSDGGREQFF. As DNA, the CDR3 is TGTGCCAGCAGTTTAAGTGACGGGGGTCGGGAGCAGTTCTTC.

The CDR3 DNA is TGTGCCAGCGCCAGTCTGGGGATCCCTAACTATGGCTACACCTTC. Amino acid sequence: CASASLGIPNYGYTF. The rearrangement uses TRBV27 and TRBJ1-2; D is undetermined. This CDR3 has 15 amino acids. The germline CDR1 and CDR2 sequences are MNHEY and SMNVEV (reference sequence). Trimming removed 8 bases from V and 0 bases from J, with 16 bases in between.

This chain uses TRBV4-2 with TRBJ2-1; 9 positions agree with TRBD1. V lost 3 bases to trimming and J lost 8 bases; unmatched junction nucleotides: 8. The CDR3 has 15 residues. Germline V CDR1 and CDR2: LGHNA, YNFKEQ. The CDR3 nucleotides read TGTGCCAGCAGCCAGTCCCGGGACAGGGAGGATGAGCAGTTCTTC. The encoded protein is CASSQSRDREDEQFF.

The chain carries TRBV5-8 and TRBJ1-1; D might be TRBD1 (5 bases). This CDR3 region has 14 residues. Germline loops: CDR1 SGHTS, CDR2 YDEGEE. Trimming took off 4 bases at V and 2 bases at J, with 12 bases between the two ends. CDR3 sequence reads: CASSRDRANTEAFF. The DNA for the CDR3 is TGTGCCAGCAGCCGAGACAGAGCAAACACTGAAGCTTTCTTT.

V is TRBV4-2 and J is TRBJ2-3, with TRBD2 matching 9 bases. Germline CDR1 reads LGHNA; CDR2 reads YNFKEQ. The CDR3 loop spans 16 amino acids. Trimming removed 4 bases from V and 3 bases from J; junction bases left unmatched: 8. CDR3 amino acids: CASSLVAGVGTDTQYF. CDR3 in DNA: TGTGCCAGCAGCCTCGTAGCGGGAGTGGGTACAGATACGCAGTATTTT.

The rearrangement uses TRBV5-8 and TRBJ2-7, with TRBD2 matching over 7 bases. Germline V gene data show CDR1 as SGHTS and CDR2 as YDEGEE. V trimming: 0 bases; J trimming: 5 bases; junction bases outside the gene matches: 11. There are 16 residues in the CDR3. For the CDR3, the DNA is TGTGCCAGCAGCTTGGCCCGTGGTTGGGGGGGAAACGAGCAGTACTTC. It is translated as CASSLARGWGGNEQYF.

The J gene is TRBJ1-1, the V gene TRBV7-2; TRBD1 agrees at 7 bases. Germline V gene sequence: CDR1 SGHTA, CDR2 FQGNSA. V shed 1 base, J shed 10 bases, and the junction held 3 bases outside the gene matches. The CDR3 is 12 amino acids. The CDR3 spells CASSLVNRGAFF. CDR3 sequence (DNA): TGTGCCAGCAGCTTAGTCAACAGGGGAGCTTTCTTT.

The V gene is TRBV4-3, the J gene TRBJ1-1; a possible D gene is TRBD1 (5 bases). The CDR3 runs 15 residues. V was clipped by 2 bases and J by 1 base, with 11 bases between them. CDR1 and CDR2 (germline): LGHNA, YSLEER. CDR3 DNA: TGCGCCAGCAGCCAAACGGGGGTTCGGAACACTGAAGCTTTCTTT. It encodes CASSQTGVRNTEAFF.

The chain joins TRBV5-1 to TRBJ1-3, with D possibly TRBD1 on 6 matching bases. The CDR3 covers 15 residues. Germline V gives CDR1 SGHRS, CDR2 YFSETQ. V was pared by 3 bases and J by 0 bases, with 10 bases between. In nucleotides, the CDR3 is TGCGCCAGCAGCTCGACAGGTTACTCTGGAAACACCATATATTTT. As protein: CASSSTGYSGNTIYF. Together with reference TRBV5-1 and TRBJ1-3, the CDR3 gives the full variable domain: KAGVTQTPRYLIKTRGQQVTLSCSPISGHRSVSWYQQTPGQGLQFLFEYFSETQRNKGNFPGRFSGRQFSNSRSEMNVSTLELGDSALYLCASSSTGYSGNTIYFGEGSWLTVV.

CDR3 protein: CASSQTGLTNEQFF. The DNA for the CDR3 is TGTGCCAGCAGCCAGACCGGGCTCACCAATGAGCAGTTCTTC. The chain is built from TRBV9 and TRBJ2-1; no clear D. Trimming took 4 bases from V and 6 from J, leaving 14 bases between them. CDR1 and CDR2 from the germline V gene are SGDLS and YYNGEE. CDR3 length: 14 residues.

In this sample, this clone turned up once. The CDR3 loop is CASSQTSNLEDTQYF. DNA of the CDR3: TGCGCCAGCAGCCAAACTAGCAACCTAGAAGATACGCAGTATTTT. The chain joins TRBV4-1 to TRBJ2-3, with D perhaps TRBD2 (6 bases). The V gene's germline CDR1 is MGHRA and CDR2 YSYEKL. This CDR3 is 15 amino acids long. Trimming shortened V by 2 bases and J by 5 bases, and 14 bases separated the two germline ends.

V is TRBV19 and J is TRBJ1-2; no firm D call. CDR1 is LNHDA, CDR2 SQIVND, per germline (reference sequence). This CDR3 comprises 12 residues. V lost 6 bases and J 4 bases, leaving 9 bases between the germline ends. Here the CDR3 reads CASSQSSYGYTF. DNA of the CDR3: TGTGCCAGTAGCCAGTCCAGCTATGGCTACACCTTC.

V is TRBV5-4 and J is TRBJ2-3, with 10 bases identical to TRBD2. CDR3 size: 19 residues. V trimming: 4 bases; J trimming: 5 bases; junction bases outside the gene matches: 19. CDR1 is SGHNT, CDR2 YYREEE, per germline (reference sequence). CDR3: CASSPWGTSGMRGRDTQYF. The CDR3 DNA sequence: TGTGCCAGCAGCCCTTGGGGAACTAGCGGGATGAGGGGGAGAGATACGCAGTATTTT. Together with reference TRBV5-4 and TRBJ2-3, the CDR3 gives the full variable domain: ETGVTQSPTHLIKTRGQQVTLRCSSQSGHNTVSWYQQALGQGPQFIFQYYREEENGRGNFPPRFSGLQFPNYSSELNVNALELDDSALYLCASSPWGTSGMRGRDTQYFGPGTRLTVL.

This clone was seen a few times. V is TRBV30 and J is TRBJ2-3, with 8 bases matching TRBD2. The germline V gene encodes CDR1 GTSNPN and CDR2 SVGIG (reference sequence). Trimming at V came to 8 bases and at J to 5 bases, leaving 12 bases not matched to a gene. This CDR3 region has 14 residues. The CDR3 region is CAHKAAGAGDTQYF. The CDR3 DNA reads TGTGCCCATAAGGCAGCGGGAGCGGGAGATACGCAGTATTTT.

The rearrangement joins TRBV10-3 to TRBJ1-1; D is possibly TRBD1 (6 bases). CDR1 and CDR2 from the germline V gene are ENHRY and SYGVKD. V was shortened by 6 bases and J by 2 bases, with 7 bases between the two germline ends. There are 12 residues in the CDR3. The DNA of the CDR3 is TGTGCCATCAGGGACAGCAACACTGAAGCTTTCTTT. Residues: CAIRDSNTEAFF.

This clone showed up just a few times. The genes are TRBV18 and TRBJ2-1, with D uncertain. CDR3 length equals 11 residues. V lost 3 bases to trimming and J lost 10 bases, with 7 bases between them. Germline V gene lookup returns CDR1 KGHSH and CDR2 LQKENI. The CDR3 here is CASSPSQEQFF. The CDR3 DNA is TGTGCCAGCTCACCGTCGCAAGAGCAGTTCTTC.

CDR3 loop: CASSIRSGGVTEAFF. In DNA, the CDR3 is TGTGCCAGTAGTATAAGGTCAGGGGGCGTAACTGAAGCTTTCTTT. The chain combines TRBV19 with TRBJ1-1; TRBD1 agrees at 8 bases. After removal of 2 bases from V and 5 bases from J, the junction contained 7 bases not matched to a gene. The CDR3 has 15 amino acids. Germline V gives CDR1 LNHDA, CDR2 SQIVND (reference sequence). Complete variable domain (other parts from reference TRBV19 and TRBJ1-1): DGGITQSPKYLFRKEGQNVTLSCEQNLNHDAMYWYRQDPGQGLRLIYYSQIVNDFQKGDIAEGYSVSREKKESFPLTVTSAQKNPTAFYLCASSIRSGGVTEAFFGQGTRLTVV.

The V gene is TRBV2, the J gene TRBJ1-2; the D is unclear. Germline-derived CDR1 and CDR2 are SNHLY and FYNNEI. This CDR3 contains 14 residues. V was trimmed by 0 bases and J by 1 base, leaving 6 bases between them. The CDR3 DNA reads as TGTGCCAGCAGTGAAGCCGGCCGTAACTATGGCTACACCTTC. It is translated as CASSEAGRNYGYTF.

V and J are TRBV28 and TRBJ1-1; possibly TRBD1 for D (6 bases). Germline-derived CDR1 and CDR2 are MDHEN and SYDVKM. V was pared by 3 bases and J by 4 bases, with 27 bases between. This CDR3 is 19 amino acids long. CDR3 bases: TGTGCCAGCAGTTTTCGGAGGGTCAGCTTAAAGGGGGAGGGCACTGAAGCTTTCTTT. Translation gives CASSFRRVSLKGEGTEAFF.

This clone was seen only once. The chain is built from TRBV27 and TRBJ2-3; D is tentatively TRBD1 or TRBD2 (5 bases each). With 3 bases removed from V and 3 bases from J, the gap between germline ends came to 16 bases. This CDR3 contains 16 residues. The germline CDR1 and CDR2 sequences are MNHEY and SMNVEV (reference sequence). CDR3 in DNA: TGTGCCAGCAGTTTTTTCGGGGACGGCCCAACAGATACGCAGTATTTT. This translates into CASSFFGDGPTDTQYF.

The J gene is TRBJ1-2, the V gene TRBV6-6, with 7 positions matching TRBD1. The CDR3 is 14 amino acids. V shed 6 bases and J 5 bases; nucleotides not matched to a gene: 9. The V gene's germline CDR1 is MNHNY and CDR2 SVGAGI (reference sequence). This CDR3 reads CASRGDSSGYGYTF. CDR3 in DNA: TGTGCCAGCAGAGGGGACAGCTCGGGGTATGGCTACACCTTC.

The gene calls are TRBV7-9 and TRBJ1-4, with D unresolved. Germline CDR1 reads SEHNR; CDR2 reads FQNEAQ (reference sequence). This CDR3 comprises 14 residues. V lost 5 bases and J lost 8, with 15 bases in between. CDR3: CASSRDTGGEKLFF. CDR3 bases: TGTGCCAGCAGCCGCGACACGGGAGGGGAAAAACTGTTTTTT.

The rearrangement joins TRBV2 to TRBJ1-4, with D unclear. The CDR3 loop spans 13 amino acids. Germline V gene lookup returns CDR1 SNHLY and CDR2 FYNNEI. Trimming removed 10 bases from V and 4 bases from J, with 13 bases in between. The CDR3 nucleotides read TGTGCCACCTCACAGAACCTTAATGAAAAACTGTTTTTT. Amino acid sequence: CATSQNLNEKLFF.

The genes are TRBV19 and TRBJ2-7, with TRBD2 as a possible D gene (6 bases). Trimming removed 2 bases at V and 4 bases at J, with 12 bases between. The CDR3 is 14 amino acids. In germline, CDR1 is LNHDA, CDR2 SQIVND (reference sequence). The CDR3 sequence: CASSIQEGPYEQYF. The CDR3 DNA reads TGTGCCAGTAGTATACAGGAGGGGCCTTACGAGCAGTACTTC.

CDR3 sequence (DNA): TGTGCCAGCAGCTTAATGCGACAGGGGGAACACAATGAGCAGTTCTTC. Its translation is CASSLMRQGEHNEQFF. The rearrangement links TRBV7-3 to TRBJ2-1; 9 bases are a match to TRBD1. CDR3 length: 16 residues. With 1 base clipped from V and 5 bases from J, the junction kept 6 bases outside the gene matches. Germline lookup yields CDR1 SGHTA and CDR2 FQGTGA.